The source of this T cell receptor beta chain is a study of OX40 agonist ivuxolimab in advanced cancers. V was pared by 3 bases and J by 8 bases, with 6 bases of the junction left unmatched. Germline-derived CDR1 and CDR2 are LGHNA and YSLEER. This CDR3 contains 13 residues. Some clones are missing from TCRdb's copy, which holds only in-frame ones; the method was immunoSEQ multiplex PCR. The repertoire consists of around 62,000 clones, with about 88% occurring once and the leading ten covering approximately 0.27%. Concerning this clone: What it binds is not known.

Overall study findings and caveats: Relative to CD4+ cells, CD8+ T cells on average had more expanded clones.

This specimen was CD4+ or CD8+ T cells sorted from blood, taken in a trial of the OX40 agonist ivuxolimab. The sequence was obtained from an adult with an advanced solid tumor such as melanoma, head and neck, liver or kidney cancer. This sequence joins TRBV4-3 and TRBJ1-2; 7 bases line up with TRBD1. CDR3 coding DNA: TGCGCCAGCAGCCAGCAAACAGGGGACGGCTACACCTTC. Its translation: CASSQQTGDGYTF.